These T cell receptor beta chains were read from a single sample in a study of blood T cell repertoires in COVID-19. Clones were read by immunoSEQ multiplex PCR, and TCRdb kept only the in-frame ones, dropping some. The sample lists 55,000 to 75,000 clones, over 70% occurring once. The sequencing sample was made of peripheral blood. The receptors shown here come from a human donor in a cohort sampled during active COVID-19. The CDR3 runs from the conserved cysteine through the conserved F or W. The D gene is left open where the match is weak. Size is omitted from some rows. Given values are once, few, many or a class for expanded clones.

V gene: TRBV11-1
J gene: TRBJ2-1
clone size: NA
D gene: TRBD2
CDR3 DNA: TGTGCCAGCAGCCGCGACGGACTAGCGGAAAATGAGCAGTTCTTC
CDR3 protein: CASSRDGLAENEQFF

V gene: TRBV7-8
J gene: TRBJ2-2
clone size: NA
D gene: NA
CDR3 DNA: TGTGCCAGCAGCTTAAACACCGCGAACACCGGGGAGCTGTTTTTT
CDR3 protein: CASSLNTANTGELFF

V gene: TRBV2
J gene: TRBJ2-3
clone size: NA
D gene: TRBD1
CDR3 DNA: TGTGCCAGCGTTAGGACAGGGGGCAAGACAGATACGCAGTATTTT
CDR3 protein: CASVRTGGKTDTQYF

V gene: TRBV7-9
J gene: TRBJ1-2
clone size: NA
D gene: NA
CDR3 DNA: TGTGCCAGCAGCTTAGGACAGGCTTCACACCATGGCTACACCTTC
CDR3 protein: CASSLGQASHHGYTF

V gene: TRBV2
J gene: TRBJ2-1
clone size: NA
D gene: TRBD2
CDR3 DNA: TGTGCCAGCGTCCGGACTAGCTACAATGAGCAGTTCTTC
CDR3 protein: CASVRTSYNEQFF

V gene: TRBV12-5
J gene: TRBJ2-7
clone size: NA
D gene: TRBD1
CDR3 DNA: TGTGCTAGTGGTTTGGGGGGACAGACCTACGAGCAGTACTTC
CDR3 protein: CASGLGGQTYEQYF

V gene: TRBV5-4
J gene: TRBJ1-4
clone size: NA
D gene: TRBD1
CDR3 DNA: TGTGCCAGCAGACCCGGGACAGGGGTTAATGAAAAACTGTTTTTT
CDR3 protein: CASRPGTGVNEKLFF

V gene: TRBV2
J gene: TRBJ2-5
clone size: NA
D gene: TRBD1
CDR3 DNA: TGTGCCAGCAGCGTTGACAGGGTAGGGGGCCAAGAGACCCAGTACTTC
CDR3 protein: CASSVDRVGGQETQYF

V gene: TRBV18
J gene: TRBJ2-7
clone size: NA
D gene: TRBD1
CDR3 DNA: TGTGCCAGCCTCGGGACAGGGGGCTCCGAGCAGTACTTC
CDR3 protein: CASLGTGGSEQYF

V gene: TRBV10-3
J gene: TRBJ1-1
clone size: NA
D gene: NA
CDR3 DNA: TGTGCCATCAGTGAAGGGGGGGTGAACACTGAAGCTTTCTTT
CDR3 protein: CAISEGGVNTEAFF

V gene: TRBV6-1
J gene: TRBJ2-3
clone size: NA
D gene: TRBD1
CDR3 DNA: TGTGCCAGCAGTGAAGCAAACAGGGGTCAGTATCGCGCAGATACGCAGTATTTT
CDR3 protein: CASSEANRGQYRADTQYF

V gene: TRBV7-9
J gene: TRBJ2-5
clone size: NA
D gene: TRBD1
CDR3 DNA: TGTGCCAGCAGCCGAGGGACAGAAGAGACCCAGTACTTC
CDR3 protein: CASSRGTEETQYF

V gene: TRBV7-3
J gene: TRBJ2-5
clone size: NA
D gene: NA
CDR3 DNA: TGTGCCAGCAGCTTCGGACGGGGACAAGAGACCCAGTACTTC
CDR3 protein: CASSFGRGQETQYF

V gene: TRBV7-2
J gene: TRBJ2-1
clone size: NA
D gene: TRBD2
CDR3 DNA: TGTGCCAGCAGCTTAGCGCTTGGACGGGGGGGCTCCTACAATGAGCAGTTCTTC
CDR3 protein: CASSLALGRGGSYNEQFF

V gene: TRBV27
J gene: TRBJ2-4
clone size: NA
D gene: TRBD1
CDR3 DNA: TGTGCCAGCAGTACAAGGACAGGGGGCTTTAATCTAGCCAAAAACATTCAGTACTTC
CDR3 protein: CASSTRTGGFNLAKNIQYF

V gene: TRBV19
J gene: TRBJ2-7
clone size: NA
D gene: NA
CDR3 DNA: TGTGCCAGTAGTATAGGGGGAGCGACGGCCTACGAGCAGTACTTC
CDR3 protein: CASSIGGATAYEQYF

V gene: TRBV6-5
J gene: TRBJ1-2
clone size: once
D gene: TRBD1
CDR3 DNA: TGTGCCAGCAGTCCGGACAGGGGCGTTGGCTACACCTTC
CDR3 protein: CASSPDRGVGYTF

V gene: TRBV6-5
J gene: TRBJ2-7
clone size: NA
D gene: NA
CDR3 DNA: TGTGCCAGCAGTCAGCGCTGGAGGGATAGAGAGCAGTACTTC
CDR3 protein: CASSQRWRDREQYF

V gene: TRBV4-1
J gene: TRBJ2-2
clone size: NA
D gene: TRBD2
CDR3 DNA: TGCGCCAGCAGCCTTAGCGGGGGGGGATCCGGGGAGCTGTTTTTT
CDR3 protein: CASSLSGGGSGELFF

V gene: TRBV12-5
J gene: TRBJ2-3
clone size: NA
D gene: NA
CDR3 DNA: TGTGCTAGTGGTCTTCTATATTTT
CDR3 protein: CASGLLYF

V gene: TRBV19
J gene: TRBJ2-7
clone size: NA
D gene: NA
CDR3 DNA: TGTGCCAGTAGTAAGAGACGGACTATCCCCTACGAGCAGTACTTC
CDR3 protein: CASSKRRTIPYEQYF

V gene: TRBV2
J gene: TRBJ2-1
clone size: NA
D gene: NA
CDR3 DNA: TGTGCCAGCGAGAACCCGGTTCTCTCCTACAATGAGCAGTTCTTC
CDR3 protein: CASENPVLSYNEQFF

V gene: TRBV3-1/TRBV3-2
J gene: TRBJ1-2
clone size: once
D gene: TRBD1
CDR3 DNA: TGTGCCAGCAGCCGGGACAGGTCGGTCGGCTACACCTTC
CDR3 protein: CASSRDRSVGYTF

V gene: TRBV6-5
J gene: TRBJ1-1
clone size: NA
D gene: TRBD1
CDR3 DNA: TGTGCCAGCACTCAACGGGACAGGGAAAGCACTGAAGCTTTCTTT
CDR3 protein: CASTQRDRESTEAFF

V gene: TRBV7-5
J gene: TRBJ1-3
clone size: NA
D gene: NA
CDR3 DNA: TGTGCCAGAAGCAAATTGGACAGGATATCTGGAAACACCATATATTTT
CDR3 protein: CARSKLDRISGNTIYF

V gene: TRBV4-1
J gene: TRBJ2-7
clone size: NA
D gene: NA
CDR3 DNA: TGCGCCAGCAGCCACGGGTCCCAGCAGTACTTC
CDR3 protein: CASSHGSQQYF

V gene: TRBV7-2
J gene: TRBJ2-3
clone size: few
D gene: NA
CDR3 DNA: TGTGCCAGCAGCTCCAACACCCAAGATACGCAGTATTTT
CDR3 protein: CASSSNTQDTQYF

V gene: TRBV7-2
J gene: TRBJ2-1
clone size: NA
D gene: NA
CDR3 DNA: TGTGCCAGCAGCTTCCTAGCATCCTACAATGAGCAGTTCTTC
CDR3 protein: CASSFLASYNEQFF

V gene: TRBV3-1/TRBV3-2
J gene: TRBJ2-3
clone size: NA
D gene: NA
CDR3 DNA: TGTGCCAGCAGCCCGCGTTTCTCTAACACAGATACGCAGTATTTT
CDR3 protein: CASSPRFSNTDTQYF

V gene: TRBV7-9
J gene: TRBJ2-3
clone size: NA
D gene: TRBD1
CDR3 DNA: TGTGCCAGCAGCTTAGTAGGGACAGTGAGCACAGATACGCAGTATTTT
CDR3 protein: CASSLVGTVSTDTQYF

V gene: TRBV14
J gene: TRBJ1-1
clone size: NA
D gene: TRBD1
CDR3 DNA: TGTGCCAGCAGCCAAGTGGGACAGCTAGGAAACACTGAAGCTTTCTTT
CDR3 protein: CASSQVGQLGNTEAFF

V gene: TRBV5-5
J gene: TRBJ1-2
clone size: NA
D gene: NA
CDR3 DNA: TGTGCCAGCAGCTCCCCTTGGGCCGTAGGATACACCTTC
CDR3 protein: CASSSPWAVGYTF

V gene: TRBV2
J gene: TRBJ2-7
clone size: NA
D gene: NA
CDR3 DNA: TGTGCCAGCAATCGCGGTATATCCTACGAGCAGTACTTC
CDR3 protein: CASNRGISYEQYF

V gene: TRBV2
J gene: TRBJ2-5
clone size: NA
D gene: TRBD1
CDR3 DNA: TGTGCCAGCAGTGCACAGGGGGGAGGAGAGACCCAGTACTTC
CDR3 protein: CASSAQGGGETQYF

V gene: TRBV27
J gene: TRBJ2-1
clone size: NA
D gene: TRBD2
CDR3 DNA: TGTGCCAGCGGGAATAGCGGGGTGGGGAAGGTTGAGCAGTTCTTC
CDR3 protein: CASGNSGVGKVEQFF

V gene: TRBV5-1
J gene: TRBJ2-1
clone size: NA
D gene: NA
CDR3 DNA: TGCGCCAGCAGCTTGGTTTATGGGGGGTACGCTGCCTACAATGAGCAGTTCTTC
CDR3 protein: CASSLVYGGYAAYNEQFF

V gene: TRBV7-6
J gene: TRBJ2-2
clone size: NA
D gene: TRBD2
CDR3 DNA: TGTGCCAGCAGCTCGGCTAGCGGTTGGACCGGGGAGCTGTTTTTT
CDR3 protein: CASSSASGWTGELFF

V gene: TRBV19
J gene: TRBJ2-7
clone size: NA
D gene: TRBD1
CDR3 DNA: TGTGCCAGTAGTAAGGGACAGGGAGTTTACGAGCAGTACTTC
CDR3 protein: CASSKGQGVYEQYF

V gene: TRBV13
J gene: TRBJ2-5
clone size: few
D gene: TRBD1
CDR3 DNA: TGTGCCAGCAGCTTAACCCCAACAGGGGGAGAGACCCAGTACTTC
CDR3 protein: CASSLTPTGGETQYF

V gene: TRBV29-1
J gene: TRBJ1-1
clone size: once
D gene: TRBD1
CDR3 DNA: TGCAGCGTGAAACAGACAGGGCTGGGCACTGAAGCTTTCTTT
CDR3 protein: CSVKQTGLGTEAFF

V gene: TRBV18
J gene: TRBJ1-5
clone size: NA
D gene: TRBD1
CDR3 DNA: TGTGCCAGCTCACCTACCGTCCCGGGACAGGGGCAGCCCCAGCATTTT
CDR3 protein: CASSPTVPGQGQPQHF

V gene: TRBV19
J gene: TRBJ1-5
clone size: NA
D gene: NA
CDR3 DNA: TGTGCCAGTAGTATAGGATACCGGGACATAGGTTTACATAGCAATCAGCCCCAGCATTTT
CDR3 protein: CASSIGYRDIGLHSNQPQHF

V gene: TRBV5-1
J gene: TRBJ2-3
clone size: once
D gene: NA
CDR3 DNA: TGCGCCAGCAGCTCCCCGCAGGGGATAGATACGCAGTATTTT
CDR3 protein: CASSSPQGIDTQYF

V gene: TRBV7-9
J gene: TRBJ1-6
clone size: NA
D gene: NA
CDR3 DNA: TGTGCCAGCACCCTAGAACGCTCACCCCTCCACTTT
CDR3 protein: CASTLERSPLHF

V gene: TRBV19
J gene: TRBJ1-5
clone size: NA
D gene: NA
CDR3 DNA: TGTGCCAGTAGTACCCCTTCGACACCTTATAGCAATCAGCCCCAGCATTTT
CDR3 protein: CASSTPSTPYSNQPQHF

V gene: TRBV12-3/TRBV12-4
J gene: TRBJ1-1
clone size: NA
D gene: NA
CDR3 DNA: TGTGCCAGCAGTTCCTGGGGGCGAACTGAAGCTTTCTTT
CDR3 protein: CASSSWGRTEAFF

V gene: TRBV6-5
J gene: TRBJ1-1
clone size: NA
D gene: NA
CDR3 DNA: TGTGCCAGCAGTCTTCGGGTCCTTGAGAACACTGAAGCTTTCTTT
CDR3 protein: CASSLRVLENTEAFF

V gene: TRBV12-5
J gene: TRBJ1-5
clone size: few
D gene: TRBD1
CDR3 DNA: TGTGCTAGTGGTGAAGACAGGGACGGCAATCAGCCCCAGCATTTT
CDR3 protein: CASGEDRDGNQPQHF

V gene: TRBV23-1
J gene: TRBJ1-1
clone size: NA
D gene: NA
CDR3 DNA: TGCGCCAGCAGTCAATCGGTGGGGGGGAACACTGAAGCTTTCTTT
CDR3 protein: CASSQSVGGNTEAFF

V gene: TRBV19
J gene: TRBJ2-3
clone size: few
D gene: TRBD2
CDR3 DNA: TGTGCCAGTACAACTAGCGGGGGAGAGGGTACGCAGTATTTT
CDR3 protein: CASTTSGGEGTQYF

V gene: TRBV30
J gene: TRBJ2-7
clone size: NA
D gene: NA
CDR3 DNA: TGTGCCTGGAGCGGTTACAGGGTCGGCGAGCAGTACTTC
CDR3 protein: CAWSGYRVGEQYF

V gene: TRBV12-3/TRBV12-4
J gene: TRBJ1-1
clone size: NA
D gene: NA
CDR3 DNA: TGTGCCAGCACTCGACAGTCGAACACTGAAGCTTTCTTT
CDR3 protein: CASTRQSNTEAFF

V gene: TRBV5-4
J gene: TRBJ2-3
clone size: NA
D gene: TRBD2
CDR3 DNA: TGTGCCAGCAGTTCTATTCTAGCGGGAGGGACAGATACGCAGTATTTT
CDR3 protein: CASSSILAGGTDTQYF